These 24 T cell receptor beta chains share one sample of origin, sequenced in a study of blood T cells in healthy people across ages. A second PCR, run for roughly 7 to 11 cycles, used a sample-barcoded 5' primer plus a J-beta primer mix. TCRdb called the 5' RACE reads again in MiXCR, with one record for every CDR3 protein. The sample lists 800,000 to 1,300,000 distinct CDR3 sequences, about 23% seen once, with about 0.69% in the top ten. These data were also filed under a second study, of T cells of mothers and their children.

The material sequenced was blood. These receptors originate from a girl aged 2 to 10 in good health.

About this clonotype itself: With a much larger clone just one base away, this may be a read error. The J gene is TRBJ2-5, the V gene TRBV9; perhaps TRBD1 as D (5 bases). The DNA end is more similar to TRBJ2-7, so the J call may be wrong. This CDR3 has 14 amino acids. CDR1 is SGDLS, CDR2 YYNGEE, per germline. CDR3 sequence: CASSVGQRRYEQYF. The CDR3, as DNA: TGTGCCAGCAGCGTAGGACAGAGGCGGTACGAGCAGTACTTC.

With regard to this clonotype: Without the conserved terminal phenylalanine or tryptophan, this CDR3 likely stems from a read error. This rearrangement joins TRBV19 to TRBJ1-1, with D tentatively TRBD1 (5 bases). V was cut by 2 bases and J by 3 bases, with 10 bases left in between. The germline gives CDR1 LNHDA, CDR2 SQIVND (reference sequence). The length of the CDR3 is 14 residues. The CDR3 protein is CASSISRDHTEAFL. DNA of the CDR3: TGTGCCAGTAGTATAAGCAGGGACCACACTGAAGCTTTCCTT.

The V and J genes are TRBV3-1 and TRBJ2-5; 11 nucleotides align to TRBD2. The DNA end is a closer match to TRBJ2-1, so the J assignment may be wrong. Germline V gene data show CDR1 as LGHDT and CDR2 as YNNKEL (reference sequence). This CDR3 has 17 residues. The CDR3: CASSQVLGTSGANEQFF. The CDR3 bases are TGTGCCAGCAGCCAAGTTTTAGGGACTAGCGGAGCTAATGAGCAGTTCTTC.

This clonotype was observed once. The V and J genes are TRBV27 and TRBJ1-4; D ambiguous. The CDR3 totals 17 residues. Between the trimmed V and J ends, which lost 0 bases and 4 bases, there was a span of 15 bases. Germline-derived CDR1 and CDR2 are MNHEY and SMNVEV (reference sequence). CDR3 region: CASSLSNIGSGNEKLFF. DNA for the CDR3: TGTGCCAGCAGTTTATCGAATATAGGCAGTGGTAATGAAAAACTGTTTTTT.

This chain connects TRBV6-6 to TRBJ2-5; TRBD2 aligns across 9 bases. The CDR3 is 12 residues long. V was pared by 9 bases and J by 3 bases, with 2 bases of the junction left unmatched. CDR1 and CDR2 from the germline V gene are MNHNY and SVGAGI (reference sequence). The CDR3 sequence: CARRLAEETQYF. DNA for the CDR3: TGTGCCAGGCGACTAGCGGAAGAGACCCAGTACTTC.

This clonotype has just a few counts. The chain joins TRBV6-1 to TRBJ2-1; D ambiguous. The CDR3 runs 14 residues. Germline V gene lookup returns CDR1 MNHNS and CDR2 SASEGT. V shed 5 bases and J shed 3 bases, with 11 bases lying between them. In nucleotides, the CDR3 is TGTGCCAGCAGTCTCGATGGATACTACAATGAGCAGTTCTTC. Amino acids: CASSLDGYYNEQFF.

In its sample, this clonotype was seen a few times. The chain uses TRBV12-3 or TRBV12-4 and TRBJ1-2, with D possibly matching TRBD1 (5 bases). Between the trimmed V and J ends, which lost 7 bases and 8 bases, there was a span of 17 bases. The CDR3 has 13 amino acids. The CDR3 DNA reads as TGTGCCAGCACCTTACTCACAGGCCGGGGCTACACCTTC. Protein sequence: CASTLLTGRGYTF.

This clonotype appeared a single time. The chain is built from TRBV12-3 or TRBV12-4 and TRBJ2-1; 9 positions agree with TRBD1. The CDR3 spans 15 residues. With 7 bases clipped from V and 8 bases from J, the junction kept 12 bases outside the gene matches. The CDR3 nucleotides read TGTGCCAGCAACCCCCTCGCGAGGGACAGGGATGAGCAGTTCTTC. Its translation: CASNPLARDRDEQFF.

Note on this clonotype: Its ends do not fully match the called genes, so a read error is possible. This chain uses TRBV7-6 with TRBJ2-7, with TRBD2 matching over 7 bases. The V gene's germline CDR1 is SGHVS and CDR2 FNYEAQ. The CDR3 sequence is 15 residues long. Written as DNA, the CDR3 is TGTGCCAGCACCGTGGGGGGGATTGGGTCCTGCGAGCAGTACTTC. Translating gives CASTVGGIGSCEQYF.

This chain links TRBV12-3 or TRBV12-4 with TRBJ1-4; no clear D gene. The CDR3 totals 15 residues. Trimming cost V 2 bases and J 7 bases, with 14 bases left between them. The CDR3 sequence: CASSLTALRREKLFF. The DNA for the CDR3 is TGTGCCAGCAGTTTAACCGCCCTGAGGCGTGAAAAACTGTTTTTT.

J is TRBJ2-1 and V is TRBV29-1; TRBD2 matches 10 bases. J lost 7 bases, V lost 2 bases, and 5 bases had no gene match. The germline gives CDR1 SQVTM, CDR2 ANQGSEA. CDR3 length equals 14 residues. CDR3 sequence: CSVESSGSGNEQFF. CDR3 in DNA: TGCAGCGTTGAATCTAGCGGGAGTGGAAATGAGCAGTTCTTC.

This clonotype was detected only a few times. This chain joins TRBV6-5 and TRBJ2-3; no firm D call. From germline, CDR1 is MNHEY and CDR2 SVGAGI. This CDR3 has 14 amino acids. V was cut by 6 bases and J by 1 base, with 11 bases left in between. CDR3: CASSKTFGTDTQYF. CDR3 DNA sequence: TGTGCCAGCAGCAAGACCTTTGGCACAGATACGCAGTATTTT.

The table lists this clonotype with a few counts. This chain's CDR3 is CASSQDLSFPDTQYF. CDR3 bases: TGCGCCAGCAGCCAAGATCTATCGTTTCCAGATACGCAGTATTTT. The chain couples TRBV4-3 to TRBJ2-3; D not resolved. V was clipped by 0 bases and J by 4 bases, with 11 bases between them. This CDR3 has 15 amino acids. CDR1 and CDR2 from the germline V gene are LGHNA and YSLEER.

The chain combines TRBV20-1 with TRBJ2-5, with 12 positions matching TRBD2. Germline values: CDR1 DFQATT, CDR2 SNEGSKA (reference sequence). The CDR3 spans 18 residues. The trim removed 5 bases at V and 5 bases at J, leaving 18 bases unmatched. DNA for the CDR3: TGCAGTGCTCGAGGTCTGAGACTAGCGGGAGTGTTGGCGGAGACCCAGTACTTC. As protein: CSARGLRLAGVLAETQYF.

This clonotype was seen only a few times. The CDR3 DNA sequence: TGCAGTGCTCTAGCGGGAGTAGCCAAAAACATTCAGTACTTC. Amino acids: CSALAGVAKNIQYF. The genes are TRBV20-1 and TRBJ2-4; 10 nucleotides match TRBD2. Trimming took 5 bases from V and 0 from J; bases not matched to a gene: 1. Germline loops: CDR1 DFQATT, CDR2 SNEGSKA (reference sequence). This CDR3 region has 14 residues.

The sample holds a few counts of this clonotype. The rearrangement links TRBV12-3 or TRBV12-4 to TRBJ2-3; 8 nucleotides align to TRBD1. With V trimmed by 7 bases and J by 0 bases, 15 bases remained unmatched. This CDR3 spans 18 amino acids. The CDR3 reads CASTLGLRQGPSTDTQYF. The CDR3 DNA reads TGTGCCAGCACCCTAGGGCTCCGACAGGGGCCTAGCACAGATACGCAGTATTTT.

This clonotype showed up just once. V usage is TRBV7-9 and J usage is TRBJ2-5; D is possibly TRBD2 (5 bases). The assigned J gene may be wrong: the sequence end matches TRBJ2-1 better. The CDR3 runs to 14 residues. CDR1 and CDR2 (germline): SEHNR, FQNEAQ (reference sequence). CDR3 loop: CASSFSRAEDEQFF. CDR3 sequence (DNA): TGTGCCAGCAGCTTTTCGAGGGCGGAGGATGAGCAGTTCTTC.

The chain combines TRBV2 with TRBJ2-1; no clear D gene. Germline CDR1 SNHLY, CDR2 FYNNEI. Between the trimmed V and J ends, which lost 5 bases and 5 bases, there was a span of 7 bases. CDR3 length equals 12 residues. CDR3 protein: CASSTSNNEQFF. DNA of the CDR3: TGTGCCAGCAGTACTTCTAACAATGAGCAGTTCTTC.

The V gene is TRBV6-1, the J gene TRBJ1-5; D gene uncertain. Deletions cut 2 bases from V and 0 bases from J, with 8 bases between. The CDR3 covers 15 residues. Germline V gene lookup returns CDR1 MNHNS and CDR2 SASEGT. The CDR3 loop reads CASSEPSYSNQPQHF. CDR3 DNA sequence: TGTGCCAGCAGTGAACCCAGTTATAGCAATCAGCCCCAGCATTTT.

The sample holds a few counts of this clonotype. The V and J genes are TRBV12-3 or TRBV12-4 and TRBJ2-7; the match to TRBD1 covers 10 bases. V lost 0 bases and J lost 7; bases outside the gene matches: 9. This CDR3 spans 16 amino acids. CDR3 sequence reads: CASSLALGQGFQEQYF. DNA of the CDR3: TGTGCCAGCAGTTTAGCGCTGGGACAGGGGTTCCAAGAGCAGTACTTC.

This chain joins TRBV20-1 and TRBJ2-7; D remains ambiguous. Per germline, CDR1 DFQATT and CDR2 SNEGSKA (reference sequence). Deletions cut 3 bases from V and 2 bases from J, with 14 bases between. The CDR3 has 14 amino acids. The CDR3 DNA is TGCAGTGCTAGTCCCGTAACAGCCCCCTACGAGCAGTACTTC. It encodes CSASPVTAPYEQYF.

The V call is TRBV6-2 or TRBV6-3, the J call TRBJ1-3; no reliable D call. The ends were cut back, 8 bases at V and 0 bases at J, with 14 bases in the middle. This CDR3 has 15 residues. The germline V gene encodes CDR1 MNHEY and CDR2 SVGEGT. CDR3 DNA sequence: TGTGCCAGCTCGCGGGCAGGACCCTCTGGAAACACCATATATTTT. Its translation: CASSRAGPSGNTIYF.

This clonotype was detected a few times. The V gene is TRBV21-1, the J gene TRBJ1-3; the tabulated D call, TRBD1, remains unverified against the DNA. TRBV21-1 is recorded as a pseudogene. There are 16 residues in the CDR3. CDR3 loop: CASSKAPQVPGNTIYF. CDR3 in DNA: TGTGCCAGCAGCAAAGCACCACAGGTCCCTGGAAACACCATATATTTT.

In nucleotides, the CDR3 is TGTGCCAGCAGCCAAGTGATTGGGACCGGCTCCTATAATTCACCCCTCCACTTT. This translates into CASSQVIGTGSYNSPLHF. The chain links TRBV4-2 to TRBJ1-6, with a tentative D call TRBD1 (5 bases). The CDR3 contains 18 residues. Trimming removed 1 base from V and 0 bases from J, with 13 bases in between. Germline-derived CDR1 and CDR2 are LGHNA and YNFKEQ.